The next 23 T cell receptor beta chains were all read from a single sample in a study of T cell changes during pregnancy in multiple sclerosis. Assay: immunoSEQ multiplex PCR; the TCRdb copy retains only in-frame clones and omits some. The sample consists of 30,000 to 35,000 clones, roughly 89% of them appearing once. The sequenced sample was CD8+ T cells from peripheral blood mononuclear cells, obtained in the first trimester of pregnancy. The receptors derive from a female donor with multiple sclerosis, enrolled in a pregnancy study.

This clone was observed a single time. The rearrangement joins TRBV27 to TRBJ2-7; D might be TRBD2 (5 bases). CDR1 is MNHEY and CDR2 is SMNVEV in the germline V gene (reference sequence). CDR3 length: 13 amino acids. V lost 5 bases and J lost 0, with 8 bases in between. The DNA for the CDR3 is TGTGCCAGCAGTCGCCGGGGCTCCTACGAGCAGTACTTC. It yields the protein CASSRRGSYEQYF.

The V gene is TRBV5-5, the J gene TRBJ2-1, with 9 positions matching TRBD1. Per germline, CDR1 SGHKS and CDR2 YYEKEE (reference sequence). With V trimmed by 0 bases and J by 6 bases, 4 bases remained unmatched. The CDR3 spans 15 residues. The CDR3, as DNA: TGTGCCAGCAGCTTGGTGGGACAGGGCTTCAATGAGCAGTTCTTC. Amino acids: CASSLVGQGFNEQFF.

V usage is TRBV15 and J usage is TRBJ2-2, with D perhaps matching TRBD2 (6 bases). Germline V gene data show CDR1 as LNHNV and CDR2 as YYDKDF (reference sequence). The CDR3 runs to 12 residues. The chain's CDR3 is CATEGNTGELFF. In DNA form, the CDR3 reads TGTGCGACGGAGGGGAACACCGGGGAGCTGTTTTTT.

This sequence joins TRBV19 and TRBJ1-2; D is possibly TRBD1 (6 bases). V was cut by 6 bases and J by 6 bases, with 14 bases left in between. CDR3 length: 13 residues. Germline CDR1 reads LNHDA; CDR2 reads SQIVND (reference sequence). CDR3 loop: CASSPDRRNGYTF. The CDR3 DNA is TGTGCCAGTAGCCCAGACAGGCGGAATGGCTACACCTTC.

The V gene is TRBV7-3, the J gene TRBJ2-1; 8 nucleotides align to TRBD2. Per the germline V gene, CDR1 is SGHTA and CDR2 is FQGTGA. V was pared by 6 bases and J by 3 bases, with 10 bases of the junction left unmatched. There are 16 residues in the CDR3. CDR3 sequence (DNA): TGTGCCAGCAGTCTTATTGCGGGGGGCTACTACAATGAGCAGTTCTTC. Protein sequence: CASSLIAGGYYNEQFF. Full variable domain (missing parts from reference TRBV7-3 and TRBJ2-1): GAGVSQTPSNKVTEKGKYVELRCDPISGHTALYWYRQSLGQGPEFLIYFQGTGAADDSGLPNDRFFAVRPEGSVSTLKIQRTERGDSAVYLCASSLIAGGYYNEQFFGPGTRLTVL.

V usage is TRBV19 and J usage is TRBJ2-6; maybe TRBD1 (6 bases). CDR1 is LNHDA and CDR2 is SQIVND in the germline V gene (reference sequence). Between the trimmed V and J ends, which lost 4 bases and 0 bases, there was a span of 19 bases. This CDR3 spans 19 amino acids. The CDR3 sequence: CASSNKQGRGHSGANVLTF. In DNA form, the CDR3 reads TGTGCCAGTAGTAACAAACAGGGAAGAGGACACTCTGGGGCCAACGTCCTGACTTTC.

The CDR3 spells CASSPNEKLFF. CDR3 nucleotides: TGTGCCAGCAGTCCAAATGAAAAACTGTTTTTT. This chain links TRBV2 with TRBJ1-4; D not certain. Germline V gene sequence: CDR1 SNHLY, CDR2 FYNNEI. Trimming left V 5 bases short and J 5 bases short, with 3 bases between. This CDR3 is 11 amino acids long.

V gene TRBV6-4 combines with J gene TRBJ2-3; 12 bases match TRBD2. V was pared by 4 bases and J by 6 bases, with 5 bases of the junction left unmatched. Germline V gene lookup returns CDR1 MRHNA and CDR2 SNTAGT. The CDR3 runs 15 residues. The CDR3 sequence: CASSAETSGSDTQYF. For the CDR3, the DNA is TGTGCCAGCAGTGCCGAGACTAGCGGGAGTGATACGCAGTATTTT.

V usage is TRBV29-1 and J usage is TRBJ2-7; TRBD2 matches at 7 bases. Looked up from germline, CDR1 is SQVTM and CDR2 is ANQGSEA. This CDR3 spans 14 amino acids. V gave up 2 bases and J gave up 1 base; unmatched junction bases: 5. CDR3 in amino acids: CSVETQRGSYEQYF. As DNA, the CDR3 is TGCAGCGTTGAAACCCAGCGGGGATCCTACGAGCAGTACTTC.

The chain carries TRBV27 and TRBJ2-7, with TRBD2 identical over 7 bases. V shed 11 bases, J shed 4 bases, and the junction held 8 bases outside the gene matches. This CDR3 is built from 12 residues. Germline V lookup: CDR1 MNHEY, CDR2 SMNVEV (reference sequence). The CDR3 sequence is CAVGQGGYEQYF. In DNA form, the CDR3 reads TGTGCCGTAGGGCAGGGAGGGTACGAGCAGTACTTC.

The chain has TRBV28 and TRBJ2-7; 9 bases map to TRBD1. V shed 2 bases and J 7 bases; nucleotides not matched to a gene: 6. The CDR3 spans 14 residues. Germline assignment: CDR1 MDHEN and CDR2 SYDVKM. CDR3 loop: CASSLTTGGGEQYF. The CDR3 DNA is TGTGCCAGCAGTTTAACCACAGGGGGCGGGGAGCAGTACTTC.

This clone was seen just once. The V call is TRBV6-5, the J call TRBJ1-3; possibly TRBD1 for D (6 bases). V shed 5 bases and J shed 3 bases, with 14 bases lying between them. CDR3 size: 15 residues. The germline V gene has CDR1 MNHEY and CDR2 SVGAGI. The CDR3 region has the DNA TGTGCCAGCAGTCCGGACAGAGAGCTTGGAAACACCATATATTTT. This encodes CASSPDRELGNTIYF.

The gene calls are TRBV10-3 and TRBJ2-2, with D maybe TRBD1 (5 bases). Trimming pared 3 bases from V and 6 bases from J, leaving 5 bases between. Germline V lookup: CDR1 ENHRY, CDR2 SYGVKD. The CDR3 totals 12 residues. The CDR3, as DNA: TGTGCCATCAGTGAAGGGGCCGGGGAGCTGTTTTTT. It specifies CAISEGAGELFF.

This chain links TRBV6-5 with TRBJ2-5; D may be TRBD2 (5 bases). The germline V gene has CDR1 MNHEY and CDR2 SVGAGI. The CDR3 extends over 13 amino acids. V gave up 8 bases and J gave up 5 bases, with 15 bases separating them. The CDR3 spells CASAAASLETQYF. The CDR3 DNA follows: TGTGCCAGCGCCGCGGCTAGCCTGGAGACCCAGTACTTC.

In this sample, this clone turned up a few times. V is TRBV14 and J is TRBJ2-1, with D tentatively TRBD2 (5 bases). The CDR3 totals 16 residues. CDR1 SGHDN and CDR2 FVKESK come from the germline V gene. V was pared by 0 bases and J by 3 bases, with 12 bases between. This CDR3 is CASSQEAGDDYNEQFF. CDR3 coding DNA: TGTGCCAGCAGCCAAGAGGCCGGGGATGACTACAATGAGCAGTTCTTC. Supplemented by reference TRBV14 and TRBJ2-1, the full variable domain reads EAGVTQFPSHSVIEKGQTVTLRCDPISGHDNLYWYRRVMGKEIKFLLHFVKESKQDESGMPNNRFLAERTGGTYSTLKVQPAELEDSGVYFCASSQEAGDDYNEQFFGPGTRLTVL.

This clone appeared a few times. The CDR3 DNA is TGTGCCAGCAAAAACAGGGGTAACACTGAAGCTTTCTTT. Translated, it gives CASKNRGNTEAFF. V is TRBV28 and J is TRBJ1-1; 7 bases align to TRBD1. The CDR3 contains 13 residues. J gave up 2 bases and V 7 bases, and 4 bases lay outside the gene matches. Germline V lookup: CDR1 MDHEN, CDR2 SYDVKM.

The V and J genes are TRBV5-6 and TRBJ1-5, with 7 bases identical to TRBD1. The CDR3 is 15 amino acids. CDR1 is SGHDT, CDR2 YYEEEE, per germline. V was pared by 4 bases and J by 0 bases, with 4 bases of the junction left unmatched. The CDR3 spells CASSDRAYSNQPQHF. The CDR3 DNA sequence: TGTGCCAGCAGCGACAGGGCTTATAGCAATCAGCCCCAGCATTTT.

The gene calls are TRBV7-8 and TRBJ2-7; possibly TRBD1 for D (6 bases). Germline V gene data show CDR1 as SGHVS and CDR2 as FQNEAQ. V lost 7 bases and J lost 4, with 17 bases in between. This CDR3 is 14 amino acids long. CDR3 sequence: CASTLVGARYEQYF. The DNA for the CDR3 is TGTGCCAGCACCCTAGTGGGGGCGCGTTACGAGCAGTACTTC. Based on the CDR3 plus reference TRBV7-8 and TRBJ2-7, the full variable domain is GAGVSQSPRYKVAKRGQDVALRCDPISGHVSLFWYQQALGQGPEFLTYFQNEAQLDKSGLPSDRFFAERPEGSVSTLKIQRTQQEDSAVYLCASTLVGARYEQYFGPGTRLTVT.

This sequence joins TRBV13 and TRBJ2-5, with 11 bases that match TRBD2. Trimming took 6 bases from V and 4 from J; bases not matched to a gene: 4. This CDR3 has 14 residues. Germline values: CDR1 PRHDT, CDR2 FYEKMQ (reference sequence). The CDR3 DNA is TGTGCCAGCAGTATAGCGGGGGGGCGAGAGACCCAGTACTTC. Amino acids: CASSIAGGRETQYF. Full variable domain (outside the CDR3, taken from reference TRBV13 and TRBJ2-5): AAGVIQSPRHLIKEKRETATLKCYPIPRHDTVYWYQQGPGQDPQFLISFYEKMQSDKGSIPDRFSAQQFSDYHSELNMSSLELGDSALYFCASSIAGGRETQYFGPGTRLLVL.

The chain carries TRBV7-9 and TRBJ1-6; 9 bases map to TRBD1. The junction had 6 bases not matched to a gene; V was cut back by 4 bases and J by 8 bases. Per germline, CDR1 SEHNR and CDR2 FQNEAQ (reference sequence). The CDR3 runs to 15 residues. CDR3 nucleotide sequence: TGTGCCAGCAGCTCACCCGGGACAGGGTATTCACCCCTCCACTTT. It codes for CASSSPGTGYSPLHF.

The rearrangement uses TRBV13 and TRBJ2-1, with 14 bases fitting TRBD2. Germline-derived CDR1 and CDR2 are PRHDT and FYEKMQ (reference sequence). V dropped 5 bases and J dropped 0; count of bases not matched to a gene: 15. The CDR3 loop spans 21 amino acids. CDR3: CASSPIGTSGSSHFSYNEQFF. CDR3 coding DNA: TGTGCCAGCAGCCCTATCGGGACTAGCGGGAGTTCCCATTTCTCCTACAATGAGCAGTTCTTC. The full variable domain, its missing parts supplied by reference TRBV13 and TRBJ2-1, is AAGVIQSPRHLIKEKRETATLKCYPIPRHDTVYWYQQGPGQDPQFLISFYEKMQSDKGSIPDRFSAQQFSDYHSELNMSSLELGDSALYFCASSPIGTSGSSHFSYNEQFFGPGTRLTVL.

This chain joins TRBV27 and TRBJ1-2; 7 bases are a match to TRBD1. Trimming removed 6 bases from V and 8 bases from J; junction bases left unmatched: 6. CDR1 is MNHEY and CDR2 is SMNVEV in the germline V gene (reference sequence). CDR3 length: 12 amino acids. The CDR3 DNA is TGTGCCAGCAGAACTCAGGGGGGAGGCTACACCTTC. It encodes CASRTQGGGYTF.

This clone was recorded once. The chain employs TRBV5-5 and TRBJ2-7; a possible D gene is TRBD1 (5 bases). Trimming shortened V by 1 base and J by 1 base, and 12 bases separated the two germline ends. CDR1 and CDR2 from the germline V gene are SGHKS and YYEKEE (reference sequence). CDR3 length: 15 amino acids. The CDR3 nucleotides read TGTGCCAGCAGCTTGTCGGCAGGGCAATCCTACGAGCAGTACTTC. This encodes CASSLSAGQSYEQYF.